The T cell receptor (beta chain) under discussion was sequenced for a study of shared clonotypes between healthy human individuals. Sequenced by immunoSEQ multiplex PCR; TCRdb stores in-frame clones only, minus some. The sample holds about 680,000 clones, around four fifths seen once. The germline V and J ends were trimmed by 5 bases and 12 bases, with 14 bases remaining between them. CDR3 length: 11 amino acids. Germline loops: CDR1 MGHRA, CDR2 YSYEKL. This sequence joins TRBV4-1 and TRBJ2-7, with D tentatively TRBD1 (5 bases). The receptor was derived from a woman aged 25 to 39 in good health. The sequencing sample was made of memory CD4+ T cells sorted from blood. The subset: CD45RA-negative fraction. The CDR3 protein is CASSAGSSLYF. The CDR3 DNA sequence: TGCGCCAGCAGCGCAGGGTCTAGTCTGTACTTC.